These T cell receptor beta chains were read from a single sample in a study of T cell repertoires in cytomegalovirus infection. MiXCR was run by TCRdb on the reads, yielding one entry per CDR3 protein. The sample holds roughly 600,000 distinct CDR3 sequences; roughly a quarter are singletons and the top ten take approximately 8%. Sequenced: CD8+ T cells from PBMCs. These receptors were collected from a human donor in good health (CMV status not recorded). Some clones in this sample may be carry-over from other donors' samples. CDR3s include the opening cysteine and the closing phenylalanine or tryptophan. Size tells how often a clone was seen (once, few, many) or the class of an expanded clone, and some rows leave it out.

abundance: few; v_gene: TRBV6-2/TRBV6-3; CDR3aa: CASSYSIYNRAYNEQFF
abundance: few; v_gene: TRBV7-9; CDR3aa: CASRPTVSGYGYTF
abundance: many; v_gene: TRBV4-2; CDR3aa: CASSQEAEGEPIAKNIQYF
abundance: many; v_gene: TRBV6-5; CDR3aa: CASSYSKRGPDTQYF
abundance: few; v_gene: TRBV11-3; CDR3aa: CASSLGPGDSNEQFF
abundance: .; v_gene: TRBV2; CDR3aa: CASDPGQGNQPQHF
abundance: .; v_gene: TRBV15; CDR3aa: CATSQGALNEQYF
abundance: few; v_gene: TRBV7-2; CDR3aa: CASSLDLLPRNTEAFF
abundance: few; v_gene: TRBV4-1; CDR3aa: CASSSGQKSGYGYTF
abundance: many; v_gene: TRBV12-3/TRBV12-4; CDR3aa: CASSWGGPSETQYF
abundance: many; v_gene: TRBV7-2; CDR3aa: CASSGNRVRYNEQFF
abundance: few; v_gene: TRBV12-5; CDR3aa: CASGFGTGDEKLFF